One sample yielded the 21 T cell receptor beta chains listed below, sequenced in a study of T cells after yellow fever vaccination. TCRdb reprocessed the 5' RACE reads with MiXCR, giving one entry per CDR3 protein. The table lists some 560,000 distinct CDR3 sequences, about a sixth of them singletons, with 17% in the top ten. The sequencing used PBMCs, collected around 5 days after the first yellow fever vaccination. The origin of the receptors is a man aged 18 to 29 who received the YFV17D yellow fever vaccine.

This clonotype was seen a handful of times. The chain uses TRBV12-3 or TRBV12-4 and TRBJ2-1; D may be TRBD1 (6 bases). Trimming pared 10 bases from V and 8 bases from J, leaving 12 bases between. This CDR3 comprises 11 residues. CDR3 DNA: TGTGCCACCACGTCAGGGGATGAGCAGTTCTTC. It yields the protein CATTSGDEQFF.

This chain joins TRBV6-1 and TRBJ2-5; 11 bases align to TRBD2. The length of the CDR3 is 16 residues. Trimming at V came to 5 bases and at J to 3 bases, leaving 8 bases not matched to a gene. The germline V gene encodes CDR1 MNHNS and CDR2 SASEGT. CDR3 loop: CASSPRLAGPEETQYF. The CDR3 DNA reads TGTGCCAGCAGTCCGAGACTAGCGGGGCCGGAAGAGACCCAGTACTTC.

This chain connects TRBV12-3 or TRBV12-4 to TRBJ1-4, with D unresolved. The CDR3 is 15 residues long. Between the trimmed V and J ends, which lost 6 bases and 0 bases, there was a span of 11 bases. The CDR3 region is CASRARQATNEKLFF. CDR3 bases: TGTGCCAGCAGAGCCCGACAAGCAACTAATGAAAAACTGTTTTTT.

This clonotype was counted at least ten times. This chain links TRBV24-1 with TRBJ2-3; D gene unclear. Germline assignment: CDR1 KGHDR and CDR2 SFDVKD. The CDR3 spans 14 residues. Trimming left V 3 bases short and J 0 bases short, with 6 bases between. CDR3 sequence: CATSDPGSTDTQYF. CDR3 bases: TGTGCCACCAGTGATCCTGGTAGCACAGATACGCAGTATTTT.

The chain links TRBV7-9 to TRBJ1-2, with D maybe TRBD1 (5 bases). V was clipped by 4 bases and J by 4 bases, with 16 bases between them. The CDR3 spans 15 residues. Germline assignment: CDR1 SEHNR and CDR2 FQNEAQ (reference sequence). Here the CDR3 DNA reads TGTGCCAGCAGCTCAGGGTCGGGGCCCACCTATGGCTACACCTTC. Amino acid sequence: CASSSGSGPTYGYTF.

This chain uses TRBV4-3 with TRBJ1-4; 8 bases agree with TRBD1. With 1 base clipped from V and 7 bases from J, the junction kept 8 bases outside the gene matches. This CDR3 is built from 16 residues. CDR1 is LGHNA and CDR2 is YSLEER in the germline V gene. The CDR3 nucleotides read TGCGCCAGCAGCCAAGGGCAGGGGGCTGGTATTGAAAAACTGTTTTTT. Residues: CASSQGQGAGIEKLFF.

This chain uses TRBV4-3 with TRBJ1-6; 7 bases match TRBD1. V gave up 0 bases and J gave up 8 bases; unmatched junction bases: 4. Germline CDR1 LGHNA, CDR2 YSLEER. The CDR3 runs to 15 residues. CDR3: CASSQERDSYSPLHF. CDR3 bases: TGCGCCAGCAGCCAAGAAAGGGACAGTTATTCACCCCTCCACTTT.

The rearrangement uses TRBV11-2 and TRBJ2-1; 9 bases align to TRBD2. The CDR3 is made up of 19 amino acids. J was trimmed by 5 bases and V by 4 bases; bases with no gene match: 18. Per germline, CDR1 SGHAT and CDR2 FQNNGV. The CDR3 DNA reads as TGTGCCAGCAGCTCGATCGACCGACGGAGACTAGCGGTTGACAATGAGCAGTTCTTC. This encodes CASSSIDRRRLAVDNEQFF.

J is TRBJ2-3 and V is TRBV5-1, with D tentatively TRBD2 (6 bases). With 0 bases removed from V and 0 bases from J, the gap between germline ends came to 14 bases. This CDR3 region has 17 residues. Looked up from germline, CDR1 is SGHRS and CDR2 is YFSETQ. Written as DNA, the CDR3 is TGCGCCAGCAGCTTGGCAGGAGGGAGTTGGAGCACAGATACGCAGTATTTT. Its protein product is CASSLAGGSWSTDTQYF.

The V and J genes are TRBV20-1 and TRBJ2-7; D unclear. This CDR3 contains 14 residues. Germline lookup yields CDR1 DFQATT and CDR2 SNEGSKA (reference sequence). Between the trimmed V and J ends, which lost 0 bases and 2 bases, there was a span of 11 bases. CDR3 sequence (DNA): TGCAGTGCTAGAGATCTGCAGGTTCCCTACGAGCAGTACGTC. Translated: CSARDLQVPYEQYV.

The V and J genes are TRBV20-1 and TRBJ2-3, with a weak D call TRBD2 (6 bases). The CDR3 runs 15 residues. Germline V gene sequence: CDR1 DFQATT, CDR2 SNEGSKA (reference sequence). Trimming removed 1 base at V and 6 bases at J, with 17 bases between. The CDR3 region is CSARVPRKGGDTQYF. The CDR3 nucleotides are TGCAGTGCTAGAGTACCCCGGAAAGGAGGGGATACGCAGTATTTT.

The chain links TRBV7-2 to TRBJ1-2; 8 bases map to TRBD1. CDR3 size: 16 residues. J gave up 2 bases and V 2 bases, and 7 bases lay outside the gene matches. CDR1 and CDR2 (germline): SGHTA, FQGNSA. The CDR3 protein is CASSLILTGGNYGYTF. The CDR3 DNA sequence: TGTGCCAGCAGCTTAATTCTTACAGGGGGAAACTATGGCTACACCTTC.

This clonotype was seen a handful of times. This chain joins TRBV5-1 and TRBJ2-6; D unresolved. Looked up from germline, CDR1 is SGHRS and CDR2 is YFSETQ. V lost 4 bases to trimming and J lost 0 bases, with 5 bases between them. The CDR3 covers 14 residues. In nucleotides, the CDR3 is TGCGCCAGCAGCGACCCCTCTGGGGCCAACGTCCTGACTTTC. As protein: CASSDPSGANVLTF.

The chain joins TRBV9 to TRBJ2-5; TRBD1 might be the D (5 bases). CDR1 and CDR2 (germline): SGDLS, YYNGEE. The V end lost 2 bases, the J end lost 1 base, and 12 bases lay between the germline ends. There are 15 residues in the CDR3. The CDR3 spells CASSVQGTPQETQYF. The DNA of the CDR3 is TGTGCCAGCAGCGTCCAGGGAACTCCCCAAGAGACCCAGTACTTC.

V and J are TRBV10-2 and TRBJ2-1; tentatively, D is TRBD2 (6 bases). Germline V CDR1 and CDR2: WSHSY, SAAADI. Trimming stripped 8 bases from V and 8 bases from J, with 22 bases between. The CDR3 extends over 15 amino acids. As DNA, the CDR3 is TGCGCCAGCGGGTTTGCTAGCGCGAAAAGGGATGAGCAGTTCTTC. The encoded protein is CASGFASAKRDEQFF.

The chain combines TRBV9 with TRBJ1-6; TRBD1 agrees at 7 bases. Germline V gene data show CDR1 as SGDLS and CDR2 as YYNGEE. The CDR3 loop spans 13 amino acids. J was trimmed by 10 bases and V by 7 bases; bases with no gene match: 8. CDR3 nucleotides: TGTGCCAGCTCCAACAGGGGCGACTCACCCCTCCACTTT. The encoded protein is CASSNRGDSPLHF. Complete variable domain (other parts from reference TRBV9 and TRBJ1-6): DSGVTQTPKHLITATGQRVTLRCSPRSGDLSVYWYQQSLDQGLQFLIQYYNGEERAKGNILERFSAQQFPDLHSELNLSSLELGDSALYFCASSNRGDSPLHFGNGTRLTVT.

There are a few counts of this clonotype. The V call is TRBV18, the J call TRBJ1-1; TRBD1 might be the D (6 bases). Germline V lookup: CDR1 KGHSH, CDR2 LQKENI. V lost 3 bases, J lost 5 bases, and 10 bases lay in between. The CDR3 is 13 residues long. The CDR3 DNA reads TGTGCCAGCTCACCGAATACAGGGACTGAAGCTTTCTTT. Its protein product is CASSPNTGTEAFF.

The chain uses TRBV20-1 and TRBJ2-2; TRBD2 is a possible D gene (6 bases). Trimming took 4 bases from V and 8 from J, leaving 11 bases between them. Germline CDR1 and CDR2: DFQATT and SNEGSKA (reference sequence). The CDR3 spans 12 residues. The CDR3 sequence is CSATMLAGELFF. The CDR3 bases are TGCAGTGCTACTATGCTAGCGGGGGAGCTGTTTTTT.

This clonotype was seen a few times. The chain links TRBV5-1 to TRBJ1-4; 7 bases are shared with TRBD1. The CDR3 consists of 15 residues. CDR1 is SGHRS and CDR2 is YFSETQ in the germline V gene. V trimming: 4 bases; J trimming: 5 bases; junction bases outside the gene matches: 8. CDR3 in amino acids: CASSVSGTENEKLFF. DNA for the CDR3: TGCGCCAGCAGCGTTTCCGGGACAGAAAATGAAAAACTGTTTTTT.

The sample holds a few counts of this clonotype. This chain links TRBV5-1 with TRBJ2-3, with TRBD2 identical over 14 bases. The CDR3 is 17 amino acids. Trimming removed 5 bases from V and 3 bases from J; junction bases left unmatched: 8. Germline CDR1 SGHRS, CDR2 YFSETQ. Written as DNA, the CDR3 is TGCGCCAGCAGTTCTGATGGGACTAGCGGGGGAACAGATACGCAGTATTTT. Translation gives CASSSDGTSGGTDTQYF.

The CDR3 here is CASRTGGQETQYF. The CDR3 coding sequence is TGTGCCAGCCGGACAGGGGGGCAAGAGACCCAGTACTTC. This chain uses TRBV7-2 with TRBJ2-5, with TRBD1 matching 10 bases. Trimming took 8 bases from V and 2 from J; bases not matched to a gene: 2. The V gene's germline CDR1 is SGHTA and CDR2 FQGNSA. The length of the CDR3 is 13 residues.